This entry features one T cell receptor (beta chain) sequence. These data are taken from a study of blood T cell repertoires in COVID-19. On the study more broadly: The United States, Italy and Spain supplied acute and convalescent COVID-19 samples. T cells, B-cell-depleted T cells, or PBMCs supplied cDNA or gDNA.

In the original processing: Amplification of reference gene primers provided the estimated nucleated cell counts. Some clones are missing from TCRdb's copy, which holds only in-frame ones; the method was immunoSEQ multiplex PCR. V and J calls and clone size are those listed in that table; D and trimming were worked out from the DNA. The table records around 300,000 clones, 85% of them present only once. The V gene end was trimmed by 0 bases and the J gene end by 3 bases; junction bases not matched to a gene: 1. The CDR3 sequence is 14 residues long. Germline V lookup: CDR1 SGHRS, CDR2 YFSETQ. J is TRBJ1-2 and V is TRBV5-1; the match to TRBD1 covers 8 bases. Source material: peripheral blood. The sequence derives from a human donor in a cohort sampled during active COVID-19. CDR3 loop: CASSLDRGDYGYTF. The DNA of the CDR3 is TGCGCCAGCAGCTTGGACAGGGGGGACTATGGCTACACCTTC.